This T cell receptor (beta chain) was captured by sequencing in a study of control samples from healthy donors and cancer patients. Assay used: immunoSEQ multiplex PCR; TCRdb lists only in-frame clones, some missing. Found here are 150,000 to 180,000 clones, 85% to 95% of them singletons; the top ten hold approximately 6%. Sequenced input: blood. The clonotype was recovered from a man aged 40-55 years in good health.

CDR3 amino acids: CASSLMGGYRDQPQHF. The CDR3 DNA follows: TGTGCCAGCAGCTTGATGGGGGGATATCGGGATCAGCCCCAGCATTTT. The rearrangement links TRBV5-6 to TRBJ1-5; TRBD1 is a possible D gene (5 bases). The V and J ends lost 1 base and 5 bases respectively, with 16 bases between them. This CDR3 has 16 amino acids. The germline V gene has CDR1 SGHDT and CDR2 YYEEEE.